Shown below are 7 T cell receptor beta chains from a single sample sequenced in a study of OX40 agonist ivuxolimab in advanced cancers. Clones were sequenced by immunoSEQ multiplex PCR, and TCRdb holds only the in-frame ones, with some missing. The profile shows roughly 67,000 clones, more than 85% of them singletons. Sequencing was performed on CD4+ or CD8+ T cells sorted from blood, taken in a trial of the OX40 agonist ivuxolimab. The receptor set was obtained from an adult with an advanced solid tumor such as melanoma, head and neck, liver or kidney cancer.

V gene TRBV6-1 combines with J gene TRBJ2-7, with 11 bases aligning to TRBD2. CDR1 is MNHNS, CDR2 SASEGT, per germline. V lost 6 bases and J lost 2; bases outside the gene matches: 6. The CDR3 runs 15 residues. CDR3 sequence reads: CASSLAGGPPYEQYF. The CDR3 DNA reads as TGTGCCAGCAGCCTAGCGGGGGGCCCCCCCTACGAGCAGTACTTC.

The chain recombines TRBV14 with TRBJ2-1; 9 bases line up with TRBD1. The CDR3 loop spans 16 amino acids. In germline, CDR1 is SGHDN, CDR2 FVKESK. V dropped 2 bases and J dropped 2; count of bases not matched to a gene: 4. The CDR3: CASSQRTGVPYNEQFF. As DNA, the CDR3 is TGTGCCAGCAGCCAAAGGACAGGGGTCCCCTACAATGAGCAGTTCTTC.

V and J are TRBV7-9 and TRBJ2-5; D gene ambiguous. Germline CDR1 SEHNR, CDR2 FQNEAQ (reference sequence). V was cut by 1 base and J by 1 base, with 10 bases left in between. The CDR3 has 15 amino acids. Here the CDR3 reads CASSLVAVPQETQYF. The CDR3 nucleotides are TGTGCCAGCAGCTTAGTGGCGGTGCCCCAAGAGACCCAGTACTTC.

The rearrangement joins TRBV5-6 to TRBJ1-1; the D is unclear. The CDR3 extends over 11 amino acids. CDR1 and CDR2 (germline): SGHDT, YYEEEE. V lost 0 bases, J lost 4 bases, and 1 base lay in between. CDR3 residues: CASSLATEAFF. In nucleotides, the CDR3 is TGTGCCAGCAGCTTGGCCACTGAAGCTTTCTTT.

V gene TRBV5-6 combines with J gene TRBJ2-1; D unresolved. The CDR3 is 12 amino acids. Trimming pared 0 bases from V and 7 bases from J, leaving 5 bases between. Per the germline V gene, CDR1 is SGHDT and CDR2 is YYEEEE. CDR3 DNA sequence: TGTGCCAGCAGCTTGGCGAAGAATGAGCAGTTCTTC. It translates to CASSLAKNEQFF.

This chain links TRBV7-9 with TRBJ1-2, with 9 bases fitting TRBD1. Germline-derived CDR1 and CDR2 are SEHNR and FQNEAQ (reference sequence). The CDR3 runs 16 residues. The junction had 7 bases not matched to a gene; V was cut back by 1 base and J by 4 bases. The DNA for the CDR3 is TGTGCCAGCAGCTTAGGAACCACAGGGGGCAGCTATGGCTACACCTTC. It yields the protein CASSLGTTGGSYGYTF.

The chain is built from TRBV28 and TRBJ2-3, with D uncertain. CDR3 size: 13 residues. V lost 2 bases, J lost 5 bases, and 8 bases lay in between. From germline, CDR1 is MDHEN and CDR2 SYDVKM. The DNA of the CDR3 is TGTGCCAGCAGTTTACTTCCGCGAGATACGCAGTATTTT. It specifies CASSLLPRDTQYF. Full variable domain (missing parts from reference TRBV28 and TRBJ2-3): DVKVTQSSRYLVKRTGEKVFLECVQDMDHENMFWYRQDPGLGLRLIYFSYDVKMKEKGDIPEGYSVSREKKERFSLILESASTNQTSMYLCASSLLPRDTQYFGPGTRLTVL.